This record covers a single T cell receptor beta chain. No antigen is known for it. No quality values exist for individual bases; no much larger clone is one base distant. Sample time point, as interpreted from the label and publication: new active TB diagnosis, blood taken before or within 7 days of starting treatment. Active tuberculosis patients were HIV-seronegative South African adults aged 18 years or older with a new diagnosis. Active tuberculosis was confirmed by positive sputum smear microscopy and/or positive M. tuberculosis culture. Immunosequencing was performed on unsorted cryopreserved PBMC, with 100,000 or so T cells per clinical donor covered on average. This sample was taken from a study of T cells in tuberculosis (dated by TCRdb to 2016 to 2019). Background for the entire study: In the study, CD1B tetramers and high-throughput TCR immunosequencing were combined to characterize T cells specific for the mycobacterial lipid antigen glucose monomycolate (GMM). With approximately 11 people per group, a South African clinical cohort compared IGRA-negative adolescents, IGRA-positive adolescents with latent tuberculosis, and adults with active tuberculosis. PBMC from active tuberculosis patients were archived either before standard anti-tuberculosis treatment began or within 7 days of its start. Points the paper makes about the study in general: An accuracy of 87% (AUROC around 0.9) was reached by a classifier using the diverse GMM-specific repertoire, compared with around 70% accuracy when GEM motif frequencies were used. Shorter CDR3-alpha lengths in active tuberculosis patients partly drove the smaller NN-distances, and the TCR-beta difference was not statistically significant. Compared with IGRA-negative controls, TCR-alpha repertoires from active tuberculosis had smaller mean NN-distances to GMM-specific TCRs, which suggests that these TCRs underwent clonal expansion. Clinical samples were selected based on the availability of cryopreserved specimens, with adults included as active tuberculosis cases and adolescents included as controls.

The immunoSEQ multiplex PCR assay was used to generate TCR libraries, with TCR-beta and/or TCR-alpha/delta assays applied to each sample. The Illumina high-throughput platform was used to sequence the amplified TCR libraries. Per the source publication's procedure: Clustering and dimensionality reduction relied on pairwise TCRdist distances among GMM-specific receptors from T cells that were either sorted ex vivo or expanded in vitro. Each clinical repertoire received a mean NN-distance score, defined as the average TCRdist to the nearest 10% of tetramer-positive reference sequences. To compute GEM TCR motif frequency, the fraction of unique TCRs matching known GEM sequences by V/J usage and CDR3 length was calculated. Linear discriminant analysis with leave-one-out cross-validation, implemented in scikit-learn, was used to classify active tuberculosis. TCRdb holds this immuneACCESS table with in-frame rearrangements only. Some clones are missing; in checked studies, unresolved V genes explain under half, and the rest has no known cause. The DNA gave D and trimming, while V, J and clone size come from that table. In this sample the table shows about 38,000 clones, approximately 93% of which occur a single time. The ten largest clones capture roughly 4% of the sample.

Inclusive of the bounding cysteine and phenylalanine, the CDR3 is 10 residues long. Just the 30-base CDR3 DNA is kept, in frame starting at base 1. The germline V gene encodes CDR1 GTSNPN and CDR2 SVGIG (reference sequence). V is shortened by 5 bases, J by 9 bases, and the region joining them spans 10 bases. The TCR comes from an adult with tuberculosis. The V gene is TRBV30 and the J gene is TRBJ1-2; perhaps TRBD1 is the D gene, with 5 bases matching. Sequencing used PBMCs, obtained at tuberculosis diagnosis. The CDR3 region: CAWHQGSYTF. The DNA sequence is TGTGCCTGGCATCAGGGAAGCTACACCTTC.